This T cell receptor (beta chain) was captured by sequencing in a study of OX40 agonist ivuxolimab in advanced cancers. This clone was counted once. There are 13 residues in the CDR3. V was pared by 3 bases and J by 4 bases, with 13 bases between. The germline V gene encodes CDR1 GTSNPN and CDR2 SVGIG (reference sequence). TCRdb's table, derived via immunoSEQ multiplex PCR, lists solely in-frame clones and lacks some. The table lists fewer than 85,000 clones, around nine tenths of them singletons, with over 0.65% in the top ten. V usage is TRBV30 and J usage is TRBJ2-7, with D uncertain. Sequencing was performed on CD4+ or CD8+ T cells sorted from blood, taken in a trial of the OX40 agonist ivuxolimab. The sequence came from an adult with an advanced solid tumor such as melanoma, head and neck, liver or kidney cancer. The CDR3 DNA is TGTGCCTGGAGCTTGAGCGAACGATACGAGCAGTACTTC. It specifies CAWSLSERYEQYF.